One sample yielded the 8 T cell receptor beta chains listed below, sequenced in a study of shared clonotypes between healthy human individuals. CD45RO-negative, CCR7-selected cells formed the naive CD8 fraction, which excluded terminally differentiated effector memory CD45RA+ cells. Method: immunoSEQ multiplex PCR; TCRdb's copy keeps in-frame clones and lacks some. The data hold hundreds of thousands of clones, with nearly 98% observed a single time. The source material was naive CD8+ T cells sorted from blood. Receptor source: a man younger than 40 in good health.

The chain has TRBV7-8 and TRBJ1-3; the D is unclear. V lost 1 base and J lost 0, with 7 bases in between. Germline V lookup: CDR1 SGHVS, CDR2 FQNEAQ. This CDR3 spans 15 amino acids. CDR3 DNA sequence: TGTGCCAGCAGCTTAGGTATATCCTCTGGAAACACCATATATTTT. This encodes CASSLGISSGNTIYF. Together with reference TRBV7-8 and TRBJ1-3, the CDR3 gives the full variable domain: GAGVSQSPRYKVAKRGQDVALRCDPISGHVSLFWYQQALGQGPEFLTYFQNEAQLDKSGLPSDRFFAERPEGSVSTLKIQRTQQEDSAVYLCASSLGISSGNTIYFGEGSWLTVV.

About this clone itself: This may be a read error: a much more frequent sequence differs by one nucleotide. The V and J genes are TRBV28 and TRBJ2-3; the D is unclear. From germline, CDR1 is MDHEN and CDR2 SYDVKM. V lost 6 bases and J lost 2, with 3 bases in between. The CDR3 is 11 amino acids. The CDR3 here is CASSVTDTQYF. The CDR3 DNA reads TGTGCCAGCAGCGTCACAGATACGCAGTATTTT.

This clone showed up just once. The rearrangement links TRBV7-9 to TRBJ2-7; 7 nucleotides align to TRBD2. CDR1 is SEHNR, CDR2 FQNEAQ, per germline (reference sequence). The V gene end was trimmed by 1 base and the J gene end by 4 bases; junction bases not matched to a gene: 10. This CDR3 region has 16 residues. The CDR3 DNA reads TGTGCCAGCAGCTTAGAGTTTGCGGGAGTCCCATACGAGCAGTACTTC. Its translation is CASSLEFAGVPYEQYF.

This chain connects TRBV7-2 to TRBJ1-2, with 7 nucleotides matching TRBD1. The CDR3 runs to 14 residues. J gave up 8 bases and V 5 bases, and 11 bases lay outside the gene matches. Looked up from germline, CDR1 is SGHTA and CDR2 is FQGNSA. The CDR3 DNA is TGTGCCAGCAGCCCAAGGAGGGACAGCAAAGGCTACACCTTC. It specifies CASSPRRDSKGYTF.

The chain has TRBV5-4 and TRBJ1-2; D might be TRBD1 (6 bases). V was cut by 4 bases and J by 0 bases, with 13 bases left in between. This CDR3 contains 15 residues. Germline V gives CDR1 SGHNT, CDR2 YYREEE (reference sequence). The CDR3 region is CASSVDRIANYGYTF. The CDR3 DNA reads TGTGCCAGCAGCGTTGACAGGATAGCTAACTATGGCTACACCTTC.

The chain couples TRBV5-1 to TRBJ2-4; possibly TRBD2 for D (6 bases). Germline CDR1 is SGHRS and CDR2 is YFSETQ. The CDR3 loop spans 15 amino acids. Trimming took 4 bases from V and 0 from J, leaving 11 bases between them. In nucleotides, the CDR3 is TGCGCCAGCAGCCCGGGGACTCTAGCCAAAAACATTCAGTACTTC. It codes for CASSPGTLAKNIQYF.

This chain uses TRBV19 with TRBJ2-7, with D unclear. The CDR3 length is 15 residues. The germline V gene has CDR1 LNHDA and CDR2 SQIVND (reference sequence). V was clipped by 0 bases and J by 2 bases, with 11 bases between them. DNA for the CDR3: TGTGCCAGTAGTATAGAGCACTATGGGACCTACGAGCAGTACTTC. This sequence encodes CASSIEHYGTYEQYF. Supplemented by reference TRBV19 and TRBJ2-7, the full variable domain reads DGGITQSPKYLFRKEGQNVTLSCEQNLNHDAMYWYRQDPGQGLRLIYYSQIVNDFQKGDIAEGYSVSREKKESFPLTVTSAQKNPTAFYLCASSIEHYGTYEQYFGPGTRLTVT.

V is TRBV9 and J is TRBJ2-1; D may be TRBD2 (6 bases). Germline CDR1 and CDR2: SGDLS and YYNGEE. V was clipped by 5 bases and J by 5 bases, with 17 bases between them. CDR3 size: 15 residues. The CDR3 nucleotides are TGTGCCAGCAGTACTATAACTAGCAGGGACAATGAGCAGTTCTTC. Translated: CASSTITSRDNEQFF.